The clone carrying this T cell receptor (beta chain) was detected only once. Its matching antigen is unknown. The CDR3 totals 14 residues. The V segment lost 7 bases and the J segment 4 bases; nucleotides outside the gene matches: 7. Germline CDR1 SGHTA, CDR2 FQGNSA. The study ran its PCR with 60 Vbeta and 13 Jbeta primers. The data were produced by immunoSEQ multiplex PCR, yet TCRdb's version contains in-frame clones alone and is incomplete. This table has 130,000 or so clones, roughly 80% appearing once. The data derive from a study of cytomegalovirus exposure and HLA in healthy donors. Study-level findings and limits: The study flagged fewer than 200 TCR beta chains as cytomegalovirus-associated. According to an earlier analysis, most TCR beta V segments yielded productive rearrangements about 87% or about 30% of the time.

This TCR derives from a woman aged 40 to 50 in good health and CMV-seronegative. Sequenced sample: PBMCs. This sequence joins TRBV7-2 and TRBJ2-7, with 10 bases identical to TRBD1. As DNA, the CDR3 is TGTGCCAGCAACCCGGGACAGGGGAGGTACGAGCAGTACTTC. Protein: CASNPGQGRYEQYF. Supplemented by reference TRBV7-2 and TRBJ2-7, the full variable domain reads GAGVSQSPSNKVTEKGKDVELRCDPISGHTALYWYRQSLGQGLEFLIYFQGNSAPDKSGLPSDRFSAERTGGSVSTLTIQRTQQEDSAVYLCASNPGQGRYEQYFGPGTRLTVT.